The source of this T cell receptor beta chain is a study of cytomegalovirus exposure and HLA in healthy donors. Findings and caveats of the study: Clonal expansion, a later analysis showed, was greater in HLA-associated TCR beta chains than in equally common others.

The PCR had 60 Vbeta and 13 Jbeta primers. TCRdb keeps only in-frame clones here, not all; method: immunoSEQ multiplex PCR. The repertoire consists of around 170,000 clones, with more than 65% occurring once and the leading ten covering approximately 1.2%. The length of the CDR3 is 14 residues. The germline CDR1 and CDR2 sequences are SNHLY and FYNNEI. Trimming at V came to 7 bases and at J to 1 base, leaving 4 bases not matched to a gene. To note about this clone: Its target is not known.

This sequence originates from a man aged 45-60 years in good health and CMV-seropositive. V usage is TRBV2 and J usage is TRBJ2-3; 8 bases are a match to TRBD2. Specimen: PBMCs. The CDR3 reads CASTPGGGTDTQYF. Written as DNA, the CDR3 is TGTGCCAGCACCCCCGGGGGGGGCACAGATACGCAGTATTTT.